The 2 T cell receptor beta chains below come from one sample, sequenced in a study of OX40 agonist ivuxolimab in advanced cancers. The repertoire was sequenced with immunoSEQ multiplex PCR; TCRdb's copy has only in-frame clones and lacks some. The profile covers tens of thousands of clones, with roughly 85% appearing a single time and roughly a tenth taken by the ten largest. The input for sequencing was CD4+ or CD8+ T cells sorted from blood, taken in a trial of the OX40 agonist ivuxolimab. These receptors were collected from an adult with an advanced solid tumor such as melanoma, head and neck, liver or kidney cancer.

The chain carries TRBV15 and TRBJ2-5, with 11 nucleotides matching TRBD2. V lost 4 bases and J lost 3; bases outside the gene matches: 7. The CDR3 length is 16 residues. CDR1 is LNHNV and CDR2 is YYDKDF in the germline V gene (reference sequence). As DNA, the CDR3 is TGTGCCACCAGCATAACACCGGGACTAGCGGAAGAGACCCAGTACTTC. Translation: CATSITPGLAEETQYF.

This clone was recorded only once. The chain is built from TRBV7-2 and TRBJ2-3, with D perhaps matching TRBD2 (6 bases). Between the trimmed V and J ends, which lost 6 bases and 2 bases, there was a span of 12 bases. This CDR3 comprises 14 residues. Germline V lookup: CDR1 SGHTA, CDR2 FQGNSA. The CDR3 reads CASRGGVPTDTQYF. The CDR3 DNA sequence: TGTGCCAGCAGGGGGGGAGTACCCACAGATACGCAGTATTTT.